The 28 T cell receptor beta chains below come from one sample, sequenced in a study of T cell changes during pregnancy in multiple sclerosis. Profiled with immunoSEQ multiplex PCR; TCRdb holds only in-frame clones, not every one. The sample shows approximately 92,000 clones, about 92% of them seen only once. Sequencing used peripheral blood, obtained in the first trimester of pregnancy. These receptors were collected from a female donor with multiple sclerosis, enrolled in a pregnancy study.

The rearrangement links TRBV4-1 to TRBJ2-1, with 11 bases matching TRBD2. CDR1 and CDR2 (germline): MGHRA, YSYEKL. This CDR3 spans 18 amino acids. Unmatched junction bases numbered 9, after V lost 0 bases and J lost 5 bases. CDR3 sequence reads: CASSQDGASGRLHNEQFF. CDR3 in DNA: TGCGCCAGCAGCCAAGATGGAGCTAGCGGGAGGCTCCACAATGAGCAGTTCTTC.

The V and J genes are TRBV11-2 and TRBJ2-7, with a tentative D call TRBD2 (5 bases). The germline V gene has CDR1 SGHAT and CDR2 FQNNGV. Trimming took off 2 bases at V and 0 bases at J, with 14 bases between the two ends. The CDR3 is 16 amino acids. The chain's CDR3 is CASSLMSGRSSYEQYF. The CDR3 DNA follows: TGTGCCAGCAGCTTAATGAGCGGACGGAGCTCCTACGAGCAGTACTTC. The entire variable domain, with the rest obtained from reference TRBV11-2 and TRBJ2-7, is as follows: EAGVAQSPRYKIIEKRQSVAFWCNPISGHATLYWYQQILGQGPKLLIQFQNNGVVDDSQLPKDRFSAERLKGVDSTLKIQPAKLEDSAVYLCASSLMSGRSSYEQYFGPGTRLTVT.

The V call is TRBV19, the J call TRBJ2-1; 9 bases line up with TRBD2. This CDR3 is built from 17 residues. V shed 5 bases, J shed 0 bases, and the junction held 8 bases outside the gene matches. Germline CDR1 LNHDA, CDR2 SQIVND (reference sequence). In DNA, the CDR3 is TGTGCCAGTAGTGCGACTAGCGGCCTGGACTCCTACAATGAGCAGTTCTTC. It specifies CASSATSGLDSYNEQFF. Complete variable domain (other parts from reference TRBV19 and TRBJ2-1): DGGITQSPKYLFRKEGQNVTLSCEQNLNHDAMYWYRQDPGQGLRLIYYSQIVNDFQKGDIAEGYSVSREKKESFPLTVTSAQKNPTAFYLCASSATSGLDSYNEQFFGPGTRLTVL.

The rearrangement uses TRBV4-1 and TRBJ2-3; 13 bases align to TRBD2. The CDR3 is made up of 16 amino acids. V gave up 3 bases and J gave up 4 bases; unmatched junction bases: 4. Per the germline V gene, CDR1 is MGHRA and CDR2 is YSYEKL. In DNA, the CDR3 is TGCGCCAGCAGCCATCCGGGACTAGCGGGACCAGATACGCAGTATTTT. Translation: CASSHPGLAGPDTQYF.

This sequence joins TRBV28 and TRBJ2-7, with D possibly being TRBD1 (6 bases). The V end lost 3 bases, the J end lost 2 bases, and 11 bases lay between the germline ends. Germline loops: CDR1 MDHEN, CDR2 SYDVKM. The CDR3 contains 14 residues. CDR3 amino acids: CASSLGAGTYEQYF. In nucleotides, the CDR3 is TGTGCCAGCAGTTTGGGGGCAGGGACCTACGAGCAGTACTTC. The full variable domain, completed using reference TRBV28 and TRBJ2-7, is DVKVTQSSRYLVKRTGEKVFLECVQDMDHENMFWYRQDPGLGLRLIYFSYDVKMKEKGDIPEGYSVSREKKERFSLILESASTNQTSMYLCASSLGAGTYEQYFGPGTRLTVT.

The CDR3 region has the DNA TGTGCCAGCAGCTACACTGGGGCCGGGGAGACCCAGTACTTC. Translating it yields CASSYTGAGETQYF. The V call is TRBV7-3, the J call TRBJ2-5; D is perhaps TRBD1 (5 bases). Germline V CDR1 and CDR2: SGHTA, FQGTGA. This CDR3 spans 14 amino acids. Trimming shortened V by 4 bases and J by 5 bases, and 14 bases separated the two germline ends.

This clone has only one observation. The chain couples TRBV19 to TRBJ2-3; D is ambiguous. Germline V gene lookup returns CDR1 LNHDA and CDR2 SQIVND (reference sequence). The CDR3 sequence is 11 residues long. V lost 5 bases to trimming and J lost 5 bases, with 5 bases between them. CDR3: CASSRVDTQYF. The CDR3 region has the DNA TGTGCCAGTAGTCGGGTAGATACGCAGTATTTT.

V gene TRBV4-1 combines with J gene TRBJ1-5; D may be TRBD1 (5 bases). The CDR3 extends over 14 amino acids. Trimming stripped 4 bases from V and 5 bases from J, with 12 bases between. Germline V gene lookup returns CDR1 MGHRA and CDR2 YSYEKL. The CDR3 protein is CASSRGTVDQPQHF. The CDR3 DNA reads TGCGCCAGCAGCCGCGGGACGGTTGATCAGCCCCAGCATTTT.

The V and J genes are TRBV29-1 and TRBJ1-1; 7 positions match TRBD1. Germline V gene data show CDR1 as SQVTM and CDR2 as ANQGSEA. The CDR3 extends over 14 amino acids. With V trimmed by 7 bases and J by 0 bases, 8 bases remained unmatched. CDR3 in DNA: TGCAGCGCCCGGGACAGACTCATGAACACTGAAGCTTTCTTT. Residues: CSARDRLMNTEAFF.

The rearrangement links TRBV7-6 to TRBJ2-1; D is possibly TRBD2 (7 bases). The CDR3 contains 16 residues. Germline lookup yields CDR1 SGHVS and CDR2 FNYEAQ. Between the trimmed V and J ends, which lost 3 bases and 6 bases, there was a span of 18 bases. The DNA of the CDR3 is TGTGCCAGCAGCTTGAGTCCCAGGGCGGGGGCCAATGAGCAGTTCTTC. Encoded protein: CASSLSPRAGANEQFF.

The V gene is TRBV4-1, the J gene TRBJ2-3; 13 bases align to TRBD2. The V gene's germline CDR1 is MGHRA and CDR2 YSYEKL. The CDR3 is 18 amino acids. After removal of 1 base from V and 6 bases from J, the junction contained 10 bases not matched to a gene. The CDR3 region is CASSQGPTSGRPRDTQYF. The CDR3, as DNA: TGCGCCAGCAGCCAAGGGCCGACTAGCGGGAGGCCCAGGGATACGCAGTATTTT.

This chain uses TRBV5-1 with TRBJ1-4; the D gene is possibly TRBD1 (6 bases). CDR1 is SGHRS and CDR2 is YFSETQ in the germline V gene. Trimming removed 4 bases at V and 7 bases at J, with 17 bases between. This CDR3 has 15 amino acids. This chain's CDR3 is CASSPRQGIAEKLFF. CDR3 sequence (DNA): TGCGCCAGCAGCCCGCGGCAGGGGATTGCTGAAAAACTGTTTTTT.

This chain joins TRBV4-2 and TRBJ2-2; 7 nucleotides line up with TRBD2. CDR3 size: 16 residues. Germline loops: CDR1 LGHNA, CDR2 YNFKEQ. The trim removed 3 bases at V and 5 bases at J, leaving 9 bases unmatched. The CDR3 sequence: CASSHRSLGGTGELFF. In nucleotides, the CDR3 is TGTGCCAGCAGCCACAGGAGCTTGGGGGGGACCGGGGAGCTGTTTTTT.

The rearrangement joins TRBV5-1 to TRBJ1-1, with D possibly matching TRBD1 (6 bases). The CDR3 covers 13 residues. Per germline, CDR1 SGHRS and CDR2 YFSETQ. The V gene lost 3 bases and the J gene lost 0 bases, with 6 bases spanning the gap. CDR3 bases: TGCGCCAGCAGCTGGACAGTGAACACTGAAGCTTTCTTT. Translated, it gives CASSWTVNTEAFF. Filled out from reference TRBV5-1 and TRBJ1-1, the complete variable domain reads KAGVTQTPRYLIKTRGQQVTLSCSPISGHRSVSWYQQTPGQGLQFLFEYFSETQRNKGNFPGRFSGRQFSNSRSEMNVSTLELGDSALYLCASSWTVNTEAFFGQGTRLTVV.

This rearrangement joins TRBV6-1 to TRBJ2-7; D unclear. Germline V lookup: CDR1 MNHNS, CDR2 SASEGT. This CDR3 spans 13 amino acids. V was cut by 3 bases and J by 2 bases, with 8 bases left in between. CDR3 region: CASSDRVTYEQYF. The DNA of the CDR3 is TGTGCCAGCAGTGATCGGGTGACCTACGAGCAGTACTTC.

The rearrangement joins TRBV2 to TRBJ2-2; D uncertain. Germline CDR1 and CDR2: SNHLY and FYNNEI. The CDR3 is made up of 15 amino acids. V was pared by 3 bases and J by 2 bases, with 10 bases between. The DNA for the CDR3 is TGTGCCAGCAGTGATACCAGTTTAAACACCGGGGAGCTGTTTTTT. Translation gives CASSDTSLNTGELFF.

The chain couples TRBV11-2 to TRBJ2-7; D possibly corresponds to TRBD1 (5 bases). V lost 1 base and J 5 bases, leaving 12 bases between the germline ends. This CDR3 is 14 amino acids long. Germline CDR1 reads SGHAT; CDR2 reads FQNNGV. This CDR3 is CASSLVQGRNEQYF. The CDR3 DNA is TGTGCCAGCAGCTTAGTTCAGGGAAGAAACGAGCAGTACTTC. Full variable domain (missing parts from reference TRBV11-2 and TRBJ2-7): EAGVAQSPRYKIIEKRQSVAFWCNPISGHATLYWYQQILGQGPKLLIQFQNNGVVDDSQLPKDRFSAERLKGVDSTLKIQPAKLEDSAVYLCASSLVQGRNEQYFGPGTRLTVT.

V is TRBV2 and J is TRBJ1-4; 7 bases match TRBD1. CDR1 and CDR2 (germline): SNHLY, FYNNEI. CDR3 length: 14 amino acids. V shed 6 bases, J shed 3 bases, and the junction held 4 bases outside the gene matches. CDR3 coding DNA: TGTGCCAGCAGGGAGACAGGGCCTAATGAAAAACTGTTTTTT. The encoded protein is CASRETGPNEKLFF. The full variable domain, completed using reference TRBV2 and TRBJ1-4, is EPEVTQTPSHQVTQMGQEVILRCVPISNHLYFYWYRQILGQKVEFLVSFYNNEISEKSEIFDDQFSVERPDGSNFTLKIRSTKLEDSAMYFCASRETGPNEKLFFGSGTQLSVL.

V and J are TRBV18 and TRBJ2-2, with a possible D match to TRBD2 (6 bases). Germline V gene lookup returns CDR1 KGHSH and CDR2 LQKENI. CDR3 length: 18 amino acids. V lost 3 bases to trimming and J lost 4 bases, with 21 bases between them. The CDR3 nucleotides are TGTGCCAGCTCACCCCTCCCCCCCCGGGGGATAGGCACCGGGGAGCTGTTTTTT. Translation gives CASSPLPPRGIGTGELFF. Complete variable domain (other parts from reference TRBV18 and TRBJ2-2): NAGVMQNPRHLVRRRGQEARLRCSPMKGHSHVYWYRQLPEEGLKFMVYLQKENIIDESGMPKERFSAEFPKEGPSILRIQQVVRGDSAAYFCASSPLPPRGIGTGELFFGEGSRLTVL.

The chain recombines TRBV7-8 with TRBJ2-2, with D hard to call. The CDR3 consists of 15 residues. Germline lookup yields CDR1 SGHVS and CDR2 FQNEAQ. The V end was cut by 1 base, the J end by 1 base, with 7 bases between. The chain's CDR3 is CASSLVRGNTGELFF. The CDR3 nucleotides read TGTGCCAGCAGCTTAGTACGCGGGAACACCGGGGAGCTGTTTTTT.

V is TRBV29-1 and J is TRBJ1-1, with D possibly matching TRBD1 (6 bases). The CDR3 totals 11 residues. V was clipped by 7 bases and J by 0 bases, with 6 bases between them. Germline CDR1 SQVTM, CDR2 ANQGSEA. CDR3 nucleotides: TGCAGCGAGGGGGTGAACACTGAAGCTTTCTTT. Amino acid sequence: CSEGVNTEAFF.

The chain employs TRBV27 and TRBJ1-4, with TRBD1 matching 10 bases. The germline V gene has CDR1 MNHEY and CDR2 SMNVEV (reference sequence). With 4 bases clipped from V and 7 bases from J, the junction kept 6 bases outside the gene matches. The CDR3 totals 15 residues. The CDR3 loop is CASSSTGTGAEKLFF. Here the CDR3 DNA reads TGTGCCAGCAGTTCTACCGGGACAGGGGCTGAAAAACTGTTTTTT.

The V gene is TRBV7-9, the J gene TRBJ2-7, with 9 bases aligning to TRBD1. In germline, CDR1 is SEHNR, CDR2 FQNEAQ (reference sequence). The CDR3 is made up of 16 amino acids. After removal of 1 base from V and 3 bases from J, the junction contained 7 bases not matched to a gene. The CDR3 region is CASSLERGQGNYEQYF. The CDR3 nucleotides are TGTGCCAGCAGCTTAGAGAGAGGACAGGGGAACTACGAGCAGTACTTC.

The J gene is TRBJ2-5, the V gene TRBV5-4, with 14 bases fitting TRBD2. The CDR3 extends over 17 amino acids. Per germline, CDR1 SGHNT and CDR2 YYREEE (reference sequence). With V trimmed by 4 bases and J by 4 bases, 9 bases remained unmatched. CDR3 DNA sequence: TGTGCCAGCAGCAACACGGGACTAGCGGGAGAAAGAGAGACCCAGTACTTC. Encoded protein: CASSNTGLAGERETQYF.

J is TRBJ2-3 and V is TRBV27; the D is unclear. CDR1 is MNHEY and CDR2 is SMNVEV in the germline V gene (reference sequence). Deletions cut 1 base from V and 0 bases from J, with 5 bases between. The CDR3 runs 14 residues. The CDR3 nucleotides are TGTGCCAGCAGTTTATTCGGGAGCACAGATACGCAGTATTTT. Protein sequence: CASSLFGSTDTQYF.

This clone was counted a single time. The chain uses TRBV12-2 and TRBJ2-7; TRBD2 reflects the table's D call only, with no check against the DNA. TRBV12-2 is recorded as a pseudogene. The CDR3 length is 18 residues. CDR3: CASRLGTSGRKYIYEQYF. CDR3 in DNA: TGTGCAAGTCGCCTAGGGACTAGCGGGAGAAAGTATATCTACGAGCAGTACTTC.

The genes are TRBV12-5 and TRBJ2-7, with TRBD2 as a possible D gene (7 bases). V was shortened by 0 bases and J by 0 bases, with 21 bases between the two germline ends. The CDR3 has 19 residues. Per germline, CDR1 LGHNT and CDR2 FRNRAP. The CDR3 protein is CASGLVKILGGASSYEQYF. The DNA for the CDR3 is TGTGCTAGTGGTTTGGTAAAAATTTTGGGGGGGGCGAGCTCCTACGAGCAGTACTTC.

The CDR3 spells CAWSLGSNEQFF. CDR3 DNA sequence: TGTGCCTGGAGTCTCGGGAGCAATGAGCAGTTCTTC. The genes are TRBV30 and TRBJ2-1; a possible D gene is TRBD2 (6 bases). This CDR3 has 12 amino acids. V was trimmed by 2 bases and J by 6 bases, leaving 8 bases between them. Looked up from germline, CDR1 is GTSNPN and CDR2 is SVGIG (reference sequence).